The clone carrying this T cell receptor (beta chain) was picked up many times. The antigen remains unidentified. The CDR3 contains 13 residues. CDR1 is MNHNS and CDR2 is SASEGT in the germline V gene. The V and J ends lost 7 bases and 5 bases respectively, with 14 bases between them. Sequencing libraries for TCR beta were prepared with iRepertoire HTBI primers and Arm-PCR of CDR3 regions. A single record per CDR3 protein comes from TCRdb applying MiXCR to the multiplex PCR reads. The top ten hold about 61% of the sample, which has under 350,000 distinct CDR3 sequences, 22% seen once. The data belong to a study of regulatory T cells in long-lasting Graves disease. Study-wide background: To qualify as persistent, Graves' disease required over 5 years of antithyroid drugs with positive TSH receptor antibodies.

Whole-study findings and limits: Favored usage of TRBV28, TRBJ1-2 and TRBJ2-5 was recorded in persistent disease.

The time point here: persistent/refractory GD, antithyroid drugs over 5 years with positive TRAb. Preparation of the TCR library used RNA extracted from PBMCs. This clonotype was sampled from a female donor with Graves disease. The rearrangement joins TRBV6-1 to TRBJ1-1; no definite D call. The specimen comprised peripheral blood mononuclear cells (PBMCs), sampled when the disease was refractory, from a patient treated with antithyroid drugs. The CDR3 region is CASTREPETEAFF. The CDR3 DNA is TGTGCCAGCACCCGGGAGCCGGAGACTGAAGCTTTCTTT.